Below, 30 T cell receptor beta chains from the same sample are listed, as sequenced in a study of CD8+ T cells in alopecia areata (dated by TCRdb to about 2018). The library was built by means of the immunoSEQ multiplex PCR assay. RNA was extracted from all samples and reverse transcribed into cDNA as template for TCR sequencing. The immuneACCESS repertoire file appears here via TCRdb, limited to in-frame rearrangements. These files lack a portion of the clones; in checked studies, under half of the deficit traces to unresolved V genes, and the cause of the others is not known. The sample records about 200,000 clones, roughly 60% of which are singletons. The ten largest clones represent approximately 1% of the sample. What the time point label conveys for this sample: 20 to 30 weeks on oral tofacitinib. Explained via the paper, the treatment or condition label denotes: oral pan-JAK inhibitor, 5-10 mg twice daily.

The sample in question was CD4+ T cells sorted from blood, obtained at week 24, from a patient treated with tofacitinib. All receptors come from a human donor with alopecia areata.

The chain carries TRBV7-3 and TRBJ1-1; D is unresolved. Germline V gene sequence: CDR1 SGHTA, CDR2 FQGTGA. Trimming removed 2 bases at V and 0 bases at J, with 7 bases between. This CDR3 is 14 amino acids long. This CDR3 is CASSLQLMNTEAFF. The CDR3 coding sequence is TGTGCCAGCAGCTTACAGCTCATGAACACTGAAGCTTTCTTT.

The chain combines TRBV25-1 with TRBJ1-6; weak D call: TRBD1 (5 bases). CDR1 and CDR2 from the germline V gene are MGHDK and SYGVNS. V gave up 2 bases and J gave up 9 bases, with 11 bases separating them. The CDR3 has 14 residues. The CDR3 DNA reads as TGTGCCAGCAGTGAACAGGGTGCAAGTTCACCCCTCCACTTT. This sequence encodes CASSEQGASSPLHF.

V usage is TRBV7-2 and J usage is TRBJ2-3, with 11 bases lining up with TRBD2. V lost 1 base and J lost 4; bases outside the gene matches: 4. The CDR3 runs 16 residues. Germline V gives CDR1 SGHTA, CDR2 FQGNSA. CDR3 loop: CASSLVSGRVADTQYF. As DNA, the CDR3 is TGTGCCAGCAGCTTAGTTAGCGGGAGGGTCGCAGATACGCAGTATTTT.

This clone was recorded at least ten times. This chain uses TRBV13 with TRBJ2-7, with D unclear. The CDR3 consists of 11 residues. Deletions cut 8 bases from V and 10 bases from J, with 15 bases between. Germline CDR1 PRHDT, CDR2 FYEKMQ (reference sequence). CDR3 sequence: CASRTARSQYF. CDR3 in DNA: TGTGCCAGCCGCACCGCCAGGTCTCAGTACTTC.

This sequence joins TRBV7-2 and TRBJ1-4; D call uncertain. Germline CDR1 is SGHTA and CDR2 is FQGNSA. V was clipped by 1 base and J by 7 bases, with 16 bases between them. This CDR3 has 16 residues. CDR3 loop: CASSLGVGDTSEKLFF. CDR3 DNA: TGTGCCAGCAGCTTAGGGGTCGGGGATACCAGTGAAAAACTGTTTTTT.

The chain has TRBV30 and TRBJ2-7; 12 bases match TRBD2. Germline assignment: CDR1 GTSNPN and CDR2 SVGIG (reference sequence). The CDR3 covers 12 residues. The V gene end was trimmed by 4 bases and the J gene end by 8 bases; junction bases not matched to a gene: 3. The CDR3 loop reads CAWTSGGAQQYF. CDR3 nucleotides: TGTGCCTGGACTAGCGGGGGGGCACAGCAGTACTTC. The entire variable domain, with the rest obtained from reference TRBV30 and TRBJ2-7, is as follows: SQTIHQWPATLVQPVGSPLSLECTVEGTSNPNLYWYRQAAGRGLQLLFYSVGIGQISSEVPQNLSASRPQDRQFILSSKKLLLSDSGFYLCAWTSGGAQQYFGPGTRLTVT.

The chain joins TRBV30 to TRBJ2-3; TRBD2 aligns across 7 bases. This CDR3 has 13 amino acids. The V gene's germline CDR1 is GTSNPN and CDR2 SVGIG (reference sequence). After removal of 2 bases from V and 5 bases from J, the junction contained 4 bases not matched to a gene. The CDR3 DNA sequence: TGTGCCTGGAGTCTGGGGGGGGGAGATACGCAGTATTTT. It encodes CAWSLGGGDTQYF.

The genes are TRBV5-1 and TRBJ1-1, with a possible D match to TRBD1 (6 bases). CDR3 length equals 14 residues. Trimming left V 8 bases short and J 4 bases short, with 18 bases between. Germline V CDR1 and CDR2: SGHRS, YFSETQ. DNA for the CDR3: TGCGCCAGTAATCCTGGACAGTATAGCACTGAAGCTTTCTTT. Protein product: CASNPGQYSTEAFF.

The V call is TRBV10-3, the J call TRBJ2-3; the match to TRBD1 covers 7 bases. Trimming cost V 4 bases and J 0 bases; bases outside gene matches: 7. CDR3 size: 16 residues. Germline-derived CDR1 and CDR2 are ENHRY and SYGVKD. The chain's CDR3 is CAISALQGSSTDTQYF. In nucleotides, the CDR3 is TGTGCCATCAGTGCGTTACAGGGGTCAAGCACAGATACGCAGTATTTT.

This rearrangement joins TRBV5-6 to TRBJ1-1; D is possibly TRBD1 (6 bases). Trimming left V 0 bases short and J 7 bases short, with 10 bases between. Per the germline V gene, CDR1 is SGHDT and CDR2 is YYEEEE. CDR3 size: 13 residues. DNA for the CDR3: TGTGCCAGCAGCTTGGCCGGGACAAATGAAGCTTTCTTT. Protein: CASSLAGTNEAFF.

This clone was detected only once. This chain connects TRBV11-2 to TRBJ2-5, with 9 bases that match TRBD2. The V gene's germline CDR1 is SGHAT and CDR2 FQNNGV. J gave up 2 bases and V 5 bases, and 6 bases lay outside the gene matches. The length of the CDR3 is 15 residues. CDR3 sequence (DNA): TGTGCCAGCAGCCATCCGGCGGGGGGGCAAGAGACCCAGTACTTC. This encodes CASSHPAGGQETQYF.

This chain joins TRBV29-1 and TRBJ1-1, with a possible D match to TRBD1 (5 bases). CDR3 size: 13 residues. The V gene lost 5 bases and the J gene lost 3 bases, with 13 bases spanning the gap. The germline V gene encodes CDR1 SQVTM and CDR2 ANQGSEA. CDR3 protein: CSVKWTTDTEAFF. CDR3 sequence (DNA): TGCAGCGTTAAATGGACAACGGACACTGAAGCTTTCTTT.

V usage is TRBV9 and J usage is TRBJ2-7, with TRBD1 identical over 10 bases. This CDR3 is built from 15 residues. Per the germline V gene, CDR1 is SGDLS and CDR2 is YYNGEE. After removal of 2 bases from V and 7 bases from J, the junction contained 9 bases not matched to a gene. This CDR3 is CASSVTGTGDGEQYF. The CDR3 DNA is TGTGCCAGCAGCGTCACCGGGACAGGGGATGGAGAGCAGTACTTC.

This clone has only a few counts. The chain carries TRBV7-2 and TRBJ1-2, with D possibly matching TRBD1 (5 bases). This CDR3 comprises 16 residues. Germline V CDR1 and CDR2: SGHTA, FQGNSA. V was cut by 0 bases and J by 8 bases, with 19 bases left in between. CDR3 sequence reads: CASSLAGTGGRGGYTF. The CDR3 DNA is TGTGCCAGCAGCTTAGCCGGGACGGGGGGAAGAGGAGGCTACACCTTC.

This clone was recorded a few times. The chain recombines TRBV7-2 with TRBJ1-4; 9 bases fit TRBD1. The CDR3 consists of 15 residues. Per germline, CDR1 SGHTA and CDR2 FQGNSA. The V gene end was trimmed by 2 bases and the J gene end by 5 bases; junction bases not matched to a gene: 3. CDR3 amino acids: CASSLSTGGNEKLFF. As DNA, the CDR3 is TGTGCCAGCAGCTTATCGACAGGGGGAAATGAAAAACTGTTTTTT.

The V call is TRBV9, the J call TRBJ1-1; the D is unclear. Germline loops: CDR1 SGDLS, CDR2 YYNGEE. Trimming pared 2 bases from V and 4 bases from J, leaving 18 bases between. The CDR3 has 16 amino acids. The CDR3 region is CASSVGPKGGITEAFF. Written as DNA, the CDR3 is TGTGCCAGCAGCGTTGGACCGAAGGGAGGCATCACTGAAGCTTTCTTT.

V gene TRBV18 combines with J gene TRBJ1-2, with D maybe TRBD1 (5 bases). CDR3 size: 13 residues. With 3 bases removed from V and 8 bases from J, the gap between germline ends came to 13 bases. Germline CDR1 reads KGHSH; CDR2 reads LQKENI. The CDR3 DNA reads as TGTGCCAGCTCACCCCCCCAGGGAGGCGGCTACACCTTC. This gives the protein CASSPPQGGGYTF. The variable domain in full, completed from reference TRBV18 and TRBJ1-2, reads NAGVMQNPRHLVRRRGQEARLRCSPMKGHSHVYWYRQLPEEGLKFMVYLQKENIIDESGMPKERFSAEFPKEGPSILRIQQVVRGDSAAYFCASSPPQGGGYTFGSGTRLTVV.

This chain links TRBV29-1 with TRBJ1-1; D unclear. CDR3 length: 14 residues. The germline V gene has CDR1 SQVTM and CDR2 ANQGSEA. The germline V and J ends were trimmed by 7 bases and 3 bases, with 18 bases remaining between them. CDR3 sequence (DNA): TGCAGCGGGCACCGGGTCCCAGCGGACACTGAAGCTTTCTTT. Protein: CSGHRVPADTEAFF. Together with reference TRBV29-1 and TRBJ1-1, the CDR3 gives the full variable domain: SAVISQKPSRDICQRGTSLTIQCQVDSQVTMMFWYRQQPGQSLTLIATANQGSEATYESGFVIDKFPISRPNLTFSTLTVSNMSPEDSSIYLCSGHRVPADTEAFFGQGTRLTVV.

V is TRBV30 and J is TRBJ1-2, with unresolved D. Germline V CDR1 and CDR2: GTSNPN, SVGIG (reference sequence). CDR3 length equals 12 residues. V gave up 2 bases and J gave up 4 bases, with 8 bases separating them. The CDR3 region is CAWSKTVYGYTF. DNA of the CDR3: TGTGCCTGGAGTAAGACCGTCTATGGCTACACCTTC.

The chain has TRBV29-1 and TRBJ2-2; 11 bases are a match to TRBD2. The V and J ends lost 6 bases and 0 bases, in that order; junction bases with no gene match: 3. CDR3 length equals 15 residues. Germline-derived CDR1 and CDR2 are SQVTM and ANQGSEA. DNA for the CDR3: TGCAGCGTGACGGGACTAGCGGCGAACACCGGGGAGCTGTTTTTT. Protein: CSVTGLAANTGELFF.

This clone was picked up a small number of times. The CDR3 nucleotides read TGTGCCAGCAGCGCAGGGGCGCCGGACATTCAGTACTTC. Its translation is CASSAGAPDIQYF. The chain couples TRBV11-3 to TRBJ2-4, with D possibly matching TRBD1 (6 bases). V lost 5 bases, J lost 8 bases, and 13 bases lay in between. CDR3 length: 13 residues. Germline V lookup: CDR1 SGHNT, CDR2 YENEEA.

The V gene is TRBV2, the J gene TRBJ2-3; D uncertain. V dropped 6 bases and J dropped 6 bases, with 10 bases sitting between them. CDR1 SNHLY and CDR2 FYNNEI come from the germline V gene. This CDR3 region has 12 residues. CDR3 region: CASRTFGDTQYF. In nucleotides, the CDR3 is TGTGCCAGCAGGACTTTTGGGGATACGCAGTATTTT.

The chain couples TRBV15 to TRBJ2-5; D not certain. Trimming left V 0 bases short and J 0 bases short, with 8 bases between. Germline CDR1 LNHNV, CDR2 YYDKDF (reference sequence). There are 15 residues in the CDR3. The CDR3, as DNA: TGTGCCACCAGCAGAGATGGTACACACCAAGAGACCCAGTACTTC. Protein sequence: CATSRDGTHQETQYF.

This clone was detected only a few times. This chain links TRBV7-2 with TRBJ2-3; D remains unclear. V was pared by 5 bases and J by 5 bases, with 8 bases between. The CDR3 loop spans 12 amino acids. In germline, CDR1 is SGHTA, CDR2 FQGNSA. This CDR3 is CASSPRGDTQYF. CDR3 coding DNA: TGTGCCAGCAGCCCACGTGGAGATACGCAGTATTTT.

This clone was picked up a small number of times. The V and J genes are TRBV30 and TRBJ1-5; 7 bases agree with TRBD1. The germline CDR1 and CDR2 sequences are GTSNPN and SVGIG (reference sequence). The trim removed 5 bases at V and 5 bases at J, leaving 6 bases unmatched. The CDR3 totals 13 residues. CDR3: CAWATGLDQPQHF. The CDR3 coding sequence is TGTGCCTGGGCGACAGGGCTGGATCAGCCCCAGCATTTT.

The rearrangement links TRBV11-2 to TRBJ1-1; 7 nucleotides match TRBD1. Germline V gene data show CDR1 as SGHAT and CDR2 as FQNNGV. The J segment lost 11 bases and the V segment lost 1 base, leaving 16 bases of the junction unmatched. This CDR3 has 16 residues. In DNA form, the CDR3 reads TGTGCCAGCAGCTTAGGGAATATATTAAGTGACAGGGAGGCTTTCTTT. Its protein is CASSLGNILSDREAFF.

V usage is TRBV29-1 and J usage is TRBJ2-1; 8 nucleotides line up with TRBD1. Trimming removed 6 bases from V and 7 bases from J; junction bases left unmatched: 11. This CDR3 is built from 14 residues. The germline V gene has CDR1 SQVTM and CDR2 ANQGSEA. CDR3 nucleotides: TGCAGCGTGGCGACAGGGGTCTCTGGAAATGAGCAGTTCTTC. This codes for CSVATGVSGNEQFF.

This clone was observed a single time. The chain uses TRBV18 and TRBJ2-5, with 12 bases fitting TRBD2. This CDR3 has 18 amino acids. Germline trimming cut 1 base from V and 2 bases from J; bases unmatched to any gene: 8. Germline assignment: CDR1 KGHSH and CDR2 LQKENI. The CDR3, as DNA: TGTGCCAGCTCACCACGAACGACTAGCGGGGGAGGGCAAGAGACCCAGTACTTC. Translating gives CASSPRTTSGGGQETQYF.

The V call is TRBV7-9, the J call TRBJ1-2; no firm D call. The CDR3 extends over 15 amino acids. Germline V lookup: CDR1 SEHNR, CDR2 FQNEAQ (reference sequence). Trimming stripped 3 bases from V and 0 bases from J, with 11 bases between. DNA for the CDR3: TGTGCCAGCAGCTTTTTGGGGAAATCTAACTATGGCTACACCTTC. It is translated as CASSFLGKSNYGYTF.

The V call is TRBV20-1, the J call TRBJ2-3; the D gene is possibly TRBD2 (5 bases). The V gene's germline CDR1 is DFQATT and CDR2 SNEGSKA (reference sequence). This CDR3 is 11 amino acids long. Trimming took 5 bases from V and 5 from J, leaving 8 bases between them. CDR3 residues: CSAASGDTQYF. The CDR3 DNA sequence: TGCAGTGCTGCGAGCGGAGATACGCAGTATTTT.